The subject of this entry is one T cell receptor beta chain. It has no known antigen specificity. Base qualities are not at hand, and no much larger clone is one base apart. Amplification of TCR beta CDR3 regions was carried out from RNA transcripts. The first round of RT-PCR for the TCR CDR3 was performed with the HTBI primer set and the Qiagen OneStep RT-PCR kit. Libraries were constructed in a second round of multiplex PCR, after which size selection and purification were carried out. The libraries were sequenced on an Illumina HiSeq2000 using paired-end 100 bp reads. Regarding the original processing steps: Raw data were processed with SOAPnuke, discarding reads with adapters, uncalled bases, mean Phred below 15, or no exact constant-primer or identifier match. High-quality paired reads were merged with COPE v1.2.5, and unique nucleotide sequences were defined as clonotypes. MiTCR v1.1 was used to align clonotypes to the IMGT TRBV, TRBD and TRBJ reference segments. The analysis was restricted to V-J combinations with a frequency above 0.0001, which together covered 99.2% of the repertoires. The TCS score was defined as F50 (clonal expansion) divided by E x V (chaos), with BLOSUM62-based TCRdist calculated between CDR3 peptides within each V-J. Welch's t-statistics and random forest reduced several hundred V-J features to 13, which were used in a naive Bayes classifier (R e1071). Through fastp at Q25 and MiXCR, TCRdb rebuilt clones from the public reads, retaining in-frame beta chains. One record per CDR3 amino acid sequence lists the most common genes and DNA. The V and J calls were not made by the authors but by TCRdb's processing. This sample gives hundreds of thousands of distinct CDR3 sequences in total; approximately 15% of them show up just once. The ten biggest clones cover 10% of the sample.

The sample belongs to a study of T cells in Graves' hyperthyroidism and ophthalmopathy (dated by TCRdb to the late 2010s). For the wider study: Peripheral blood was sampled at the time of initial diagnosis, prior to any treatment. To identify TCR V-J signatures that set the groups apart, the researchers used a discovery cohort of 100 or so patients, made up of 43 with Graves' ophthalmopathy and 57 with stable Graves' hyperthyroidism. Whether ophthalmopathy could be predicted prospectively was tested in an independent validation cohort made up of under 20 hyperthyroidism patients plus 17 patients who later progressed to ophthalmopathy. The 100 discovery patients were randomly split 7:3 into training and test sets. The study also compared thyroid tissue and blood T-cell repertoires from a handful of Graves' hyperthyroidism patients. Once sampling was done, hyperthyroidism patients were given methimazole at a starting dose of 30 mg daily, whereas ophthalmopathy patients were given high-dose intravenous methylprednisolone. The paper reports TCR Vbeta CDR3 sequencing of about 140 peripheral blood samples: approximately 41 ophthalmopathy, under 85 hyperthyroidism and around 17 progressor patients. The study at large found these results: No statistical method was used to set the sample size in advance, and investigators knew the group allocation. Most expanded thyroid clonotypes (frequency above 0.001) were also detected in blood, a finding suggesting that blood repertoires may reflect thyroid immune responses. Ophthalmopathy was separated from stable hyperthyroidism by a 13 V-J signature model, with about 88% sensitivity and about 81% specificity obtained in cross-validation and 80%/75% obtained in testing. In validation, progression to ophthalmopathy was predicted by the model with 55% to 71% sensitivity and around 75% specificity, a median of roughly six months before onset.

Stable Graves' hyperthyroidism was defined as the absence of progression to ophthalmopathy over 18 months of follow-up. Hyperthyroidism patients were newly diagnosed, with disease duration under 2 months, and aged 18 to 65 years. Exclusion was applied to patients with uncontrolled infections, other autoimmune diseases, pregnancy or lactation. Diagnoses were established on the basis of clinical symptoms, serum thyroxine and TRAb, thyroid ultrasound, and orbital computed tomography. PBMCs were separated from under 11 ml of fresh peripheral blood using Ficoll-Paque density gradient centrifugation. Total RNA was extracted with Trizol reagent, and quality was checked on an Agilent 2100 Bioanalyzer. Sequenced material: blood. This sequence was found in a woman aged 18 to 35 with Graves' hyperthyroidism.

The CDR3 protein: CASSQDRAGGEETQYF. The nucleotide sequence is given as TGCGCCAGCAGCCAAGACAGAGCGGGAGGTGAAGAGACCCAGTACTTC. Recombination joined TRBV4-1 with TRBJ2-5; TRBD2 agrees with 9 junctional bases. The cysteine opens and the phenylalanine closes a CDR3 of 16 amino acids. Only CDR3 DNA remains: 48 bases, in frame from the first base. Trimming accounts for 0 bases at V and 3 bases at J, while the number of junction bases matched to no gene is 5. Reading the germline V gene gives CDR1 MGHRA and CDR2 YSYEKL.